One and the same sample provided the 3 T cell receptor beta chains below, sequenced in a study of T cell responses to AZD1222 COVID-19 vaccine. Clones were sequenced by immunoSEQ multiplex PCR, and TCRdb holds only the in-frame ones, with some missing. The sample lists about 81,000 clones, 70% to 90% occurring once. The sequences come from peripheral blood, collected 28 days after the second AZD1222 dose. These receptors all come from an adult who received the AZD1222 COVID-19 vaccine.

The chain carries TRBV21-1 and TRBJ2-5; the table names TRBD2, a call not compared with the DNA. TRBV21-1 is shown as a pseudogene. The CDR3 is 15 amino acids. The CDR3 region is CASSKALCLVETQYF. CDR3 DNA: TGTGCCAGCAGCAAAGCGCTTTGTCTAGTTGAGACCCAGTACTTC.

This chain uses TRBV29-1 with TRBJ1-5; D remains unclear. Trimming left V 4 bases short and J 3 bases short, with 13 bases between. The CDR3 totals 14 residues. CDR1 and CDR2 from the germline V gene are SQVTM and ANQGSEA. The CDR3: CSVVEQDLNQPQHF. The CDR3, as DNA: TGCAGCGTTGTGGAGCAGGACCTCAATCAGCCCCAGCATTTT.

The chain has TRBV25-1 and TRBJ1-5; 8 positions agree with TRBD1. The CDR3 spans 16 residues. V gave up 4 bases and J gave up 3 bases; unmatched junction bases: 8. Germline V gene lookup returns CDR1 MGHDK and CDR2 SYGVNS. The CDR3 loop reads CASSGTGTGFNQPQHF. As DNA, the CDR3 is TGTGCCAGCAGTGGTACCGGGACAGGCTTCAATCAGCCCCAGCATTTT.